This entry concerns a single T cell receptor (beta chain). Genomic DNA belonging to each subset was distributed in equal measure over several immunoSEQ plates. Sorted-subset replicate PCRs used approximately 200 ng of genomic DNA. This amount corresponded to approximately 30,000 T cell genomes. Clones were read by immunoSEQ multiplex PCR, and TCRdb kept only the in-frame ones, dropping some. This sample has about 1 million clones; roughly 80% occur once, and the top ten carry about 1.5%. This CDR3 has 13 amino acids. The germline CDR1 and CDR2 sequences are GTSNPN and SVGIG (reference sequence). V was pared by 0 bases and J by 5 bases, with 10 bases between. The sample is drawn from a study of shared clonotypes between healthy human individuals.

The chain recombines TRBV30 with TRBJ2-5, with D hard to call. The receptor was derived from a man aged 18 to 29 in good health. Input material: memory CD4+ T cells sorted from blood. Subset indicated: CD45RA-negative fraction. CDR3 protein: CAWSVPSVETQYF. For the CDR3, the DNA is TGTGCCTGGAGTGTACCTAGTGTCGAGACCCAGTACTTC.